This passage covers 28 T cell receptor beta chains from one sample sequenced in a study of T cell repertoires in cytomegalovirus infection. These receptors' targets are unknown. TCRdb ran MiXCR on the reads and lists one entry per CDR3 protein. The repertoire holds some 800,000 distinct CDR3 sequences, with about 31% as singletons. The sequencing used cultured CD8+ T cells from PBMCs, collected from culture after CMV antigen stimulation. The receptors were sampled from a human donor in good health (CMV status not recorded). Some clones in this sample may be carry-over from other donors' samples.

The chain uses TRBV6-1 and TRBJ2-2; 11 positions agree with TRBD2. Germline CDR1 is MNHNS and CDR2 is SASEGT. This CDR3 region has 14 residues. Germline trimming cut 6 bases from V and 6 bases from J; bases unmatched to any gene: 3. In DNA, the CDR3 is TGTGCCAGCAGCGGGACTAGCGGAGCCGGGGAGCTGTTTTTT. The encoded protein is CASSGTSGAGELFF.

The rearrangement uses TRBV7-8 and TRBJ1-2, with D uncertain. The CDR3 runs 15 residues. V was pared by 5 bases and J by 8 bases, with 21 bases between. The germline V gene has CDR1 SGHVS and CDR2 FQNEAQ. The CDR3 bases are TGTGCCAGCAGCCCAGGACCGACGTTGGCATCCGGCTACACCTTC. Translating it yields CASSPGPTLASGYTF. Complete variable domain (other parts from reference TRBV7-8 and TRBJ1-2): GAGVSQSPRYKVAKRGQDVALRCDPISGHVSLFWYQQALGQGPEFLTYFQNEAQLDKSGLPSDRFFAERPEGSVSTLKIQRTQQEDSAVYLCASSPGPTLASGYTFGSGTRLTVV.

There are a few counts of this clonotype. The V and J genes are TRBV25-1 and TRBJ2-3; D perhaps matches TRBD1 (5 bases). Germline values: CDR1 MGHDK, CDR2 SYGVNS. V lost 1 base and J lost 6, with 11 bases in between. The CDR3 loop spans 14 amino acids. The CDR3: CASSEFRGSDTQYF. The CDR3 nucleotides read TGTGCCAGCAGTGAATTTAGGGGCTCTGATACGCAGTATTTT.

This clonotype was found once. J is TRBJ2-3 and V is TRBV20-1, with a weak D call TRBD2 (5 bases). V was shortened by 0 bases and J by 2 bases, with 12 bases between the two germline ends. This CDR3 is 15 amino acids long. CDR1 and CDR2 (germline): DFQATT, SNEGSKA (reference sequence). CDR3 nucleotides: TGCAGTGCTAGAGATAAGCTTAGCGCCACAGATACGCAGTATTTT. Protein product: CSARDKLSATDTQYF.

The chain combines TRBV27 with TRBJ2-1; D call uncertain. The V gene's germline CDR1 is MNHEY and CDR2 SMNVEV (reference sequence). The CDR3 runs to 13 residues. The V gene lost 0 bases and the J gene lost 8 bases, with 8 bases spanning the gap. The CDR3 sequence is CASSLSPFHEQFF. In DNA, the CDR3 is TGTGCCAGCAGTTTATCTCCTTTCCATGAGCAGTTCTTC.

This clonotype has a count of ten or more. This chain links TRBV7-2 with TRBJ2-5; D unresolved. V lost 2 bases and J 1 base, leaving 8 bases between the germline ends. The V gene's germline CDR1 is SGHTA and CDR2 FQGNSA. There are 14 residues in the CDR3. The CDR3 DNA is TGTGCCAGCAGCTTAACCCTACGCCAAGAGACCCAGTACTTC. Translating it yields CASSLTLRQETQYF.

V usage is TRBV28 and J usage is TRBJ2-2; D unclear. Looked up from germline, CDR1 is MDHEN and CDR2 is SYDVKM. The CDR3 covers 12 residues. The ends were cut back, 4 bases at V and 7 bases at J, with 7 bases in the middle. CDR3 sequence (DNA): TGTGCCAGCAGTTGGCTAAACGGGGAGCTGTTTTTT. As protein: CASSWLNGELFF.

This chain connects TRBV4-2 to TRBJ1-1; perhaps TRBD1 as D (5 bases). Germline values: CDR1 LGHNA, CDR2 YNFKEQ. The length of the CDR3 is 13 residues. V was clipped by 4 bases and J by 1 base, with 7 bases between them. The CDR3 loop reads CASSRGTNTEAFF. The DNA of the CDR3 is TGTGCCAGCAGCCGGGGGACGAACACTGAAGCTTTCTTT.

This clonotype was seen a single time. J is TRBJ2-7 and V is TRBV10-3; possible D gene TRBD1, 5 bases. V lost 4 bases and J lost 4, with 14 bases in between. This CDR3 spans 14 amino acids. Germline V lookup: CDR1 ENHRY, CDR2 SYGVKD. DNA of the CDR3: TGTGCCATCAGTGCGAAGGGGAAGGGTTACGAGCAGTACGTC. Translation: CAISAKGKGYEQYV.

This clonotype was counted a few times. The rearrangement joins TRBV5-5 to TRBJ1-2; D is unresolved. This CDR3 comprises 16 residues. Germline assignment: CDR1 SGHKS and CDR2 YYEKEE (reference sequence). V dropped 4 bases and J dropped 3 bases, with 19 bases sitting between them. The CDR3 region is CASSSPVNRAHYGYTF. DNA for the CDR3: TGTGCCAGCAGCAGCCCAGTCAACCGGGCCCACTATGGCTACACCTTC.

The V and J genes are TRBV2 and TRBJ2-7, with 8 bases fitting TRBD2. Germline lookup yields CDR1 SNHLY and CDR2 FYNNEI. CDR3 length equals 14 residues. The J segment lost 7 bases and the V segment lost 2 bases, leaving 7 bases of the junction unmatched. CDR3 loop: CASSERAGVGEQYF. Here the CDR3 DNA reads TGTGCCAGCAGTGAAAGAGCGGGGGTTGGGGAGCAGTACTTC.

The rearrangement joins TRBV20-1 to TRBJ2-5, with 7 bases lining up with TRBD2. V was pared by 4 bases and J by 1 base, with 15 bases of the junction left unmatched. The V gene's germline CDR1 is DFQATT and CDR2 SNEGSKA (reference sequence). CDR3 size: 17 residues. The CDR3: CSAMWGGNSGVQETQYF. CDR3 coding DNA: TGCAGTGCTATGTGGGGAGGGAACTCGGGGGTCCAAGAGACCCAGTACTTC.

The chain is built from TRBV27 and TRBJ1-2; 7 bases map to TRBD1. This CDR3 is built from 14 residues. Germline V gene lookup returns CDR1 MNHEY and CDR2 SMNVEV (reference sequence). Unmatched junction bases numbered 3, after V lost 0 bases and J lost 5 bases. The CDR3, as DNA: TGTGCCAGCAGTTTATCGTCGACAGGGTATGGCTACACCTTC. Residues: CASSLSSTGYGYTF.

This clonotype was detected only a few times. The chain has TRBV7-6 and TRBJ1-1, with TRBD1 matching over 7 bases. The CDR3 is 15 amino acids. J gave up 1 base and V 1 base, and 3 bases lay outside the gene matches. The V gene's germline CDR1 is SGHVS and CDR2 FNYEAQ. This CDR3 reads CASSLETGRNTEAFF. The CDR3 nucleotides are TGTGCCAGCAGCTTAGAGACAGGGAGGAACACTGAAGCTTTCTTT.

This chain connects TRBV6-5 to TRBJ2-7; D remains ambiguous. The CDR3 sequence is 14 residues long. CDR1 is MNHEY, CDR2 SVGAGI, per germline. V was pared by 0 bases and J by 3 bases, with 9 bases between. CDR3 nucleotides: TGTGCCAGCAGTTACTCGAAGGGTATCTACGAGCAGTACTTC. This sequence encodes CASSYSKGIYEQYF.

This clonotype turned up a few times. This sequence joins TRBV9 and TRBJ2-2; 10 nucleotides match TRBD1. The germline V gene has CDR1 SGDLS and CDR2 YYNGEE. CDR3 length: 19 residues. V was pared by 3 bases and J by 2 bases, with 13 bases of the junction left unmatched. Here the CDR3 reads CASSGNLGTGAHNTGELFF. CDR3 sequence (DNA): TGTGCCAGCAGCGGTAACCTGGGGACAGGGGCTCATAACACCGGGGAGCTGTTTTTT.

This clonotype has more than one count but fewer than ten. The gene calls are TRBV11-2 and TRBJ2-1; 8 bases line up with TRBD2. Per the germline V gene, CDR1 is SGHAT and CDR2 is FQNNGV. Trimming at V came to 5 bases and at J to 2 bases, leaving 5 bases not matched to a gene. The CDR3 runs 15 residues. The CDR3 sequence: CASSPGGDPYNEQFF. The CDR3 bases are TGTGCCAGCAGCCCCGGGGGGGACCCCTACAATGAGCAGTTCTTC.

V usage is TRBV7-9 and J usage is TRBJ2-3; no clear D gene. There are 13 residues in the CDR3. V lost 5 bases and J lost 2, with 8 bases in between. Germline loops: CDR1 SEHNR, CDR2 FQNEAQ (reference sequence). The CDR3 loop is CASSPGDTDTQYF. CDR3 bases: TGTGCCAGCAGCCCTGGGGACACAGATACGCAGTATTTT.

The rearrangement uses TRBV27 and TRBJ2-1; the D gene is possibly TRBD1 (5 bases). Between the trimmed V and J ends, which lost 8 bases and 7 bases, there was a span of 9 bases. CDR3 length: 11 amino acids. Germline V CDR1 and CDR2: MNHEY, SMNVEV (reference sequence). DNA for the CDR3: TGTGCCAGCGGCAGGGAAAATGAGCAGTTCTTC. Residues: CASGRENEQFF.

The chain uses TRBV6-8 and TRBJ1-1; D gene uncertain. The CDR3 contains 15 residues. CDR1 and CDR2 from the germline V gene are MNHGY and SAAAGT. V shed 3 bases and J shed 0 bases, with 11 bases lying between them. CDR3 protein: CASSYSALMNTEAFF. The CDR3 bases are TGTGCCAGCAGTTATTCGGCCCTCATGAACACTGAAGCTTTCTTT.

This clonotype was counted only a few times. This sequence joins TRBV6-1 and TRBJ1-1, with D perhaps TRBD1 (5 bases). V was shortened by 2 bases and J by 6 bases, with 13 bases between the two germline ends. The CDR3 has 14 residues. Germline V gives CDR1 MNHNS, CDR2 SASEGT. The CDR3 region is CASSEWGRDPEAFF. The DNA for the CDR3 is TGTGCCAGCAGTGAATGGGGACGGGACCCTGAAGCTTTCTTT.

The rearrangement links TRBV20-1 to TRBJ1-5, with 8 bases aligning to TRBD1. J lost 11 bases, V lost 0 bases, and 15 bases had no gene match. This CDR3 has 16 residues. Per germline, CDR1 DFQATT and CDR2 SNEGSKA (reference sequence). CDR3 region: CSARDFEGQGASAQHF. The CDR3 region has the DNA TGCAGTGCTAGAGATTTTGAAGGACAGGGAGCTTCAGCCCAGCATTTT.

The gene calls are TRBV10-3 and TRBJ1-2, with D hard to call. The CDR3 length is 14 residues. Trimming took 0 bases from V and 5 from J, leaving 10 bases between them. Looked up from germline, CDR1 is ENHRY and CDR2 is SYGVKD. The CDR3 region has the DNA TGTGCCATCAGTGAGTCGAAGGTCGGGTATGGCTACACCTTC. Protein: CAISESKVGYGYTF.

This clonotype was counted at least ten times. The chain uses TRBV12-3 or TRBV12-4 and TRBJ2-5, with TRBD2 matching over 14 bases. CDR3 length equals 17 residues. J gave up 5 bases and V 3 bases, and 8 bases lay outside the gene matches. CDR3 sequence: CASSFWGLAGDRETQYF. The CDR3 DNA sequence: TGTGCCAGCAGTTTTTGGGGACTAGCGGGGGACCGGGAGACCCAGTACTTC.

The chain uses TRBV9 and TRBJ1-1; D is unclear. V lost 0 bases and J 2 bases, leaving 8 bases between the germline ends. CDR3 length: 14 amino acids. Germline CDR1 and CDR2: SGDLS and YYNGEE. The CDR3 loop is CASSVGNQNTEAFF. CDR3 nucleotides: TGTGCCAGCAGCGTAGGAAACCAAAACACTGAAGCTTTCTTT. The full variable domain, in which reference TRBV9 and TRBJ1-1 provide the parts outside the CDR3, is DSGVTQTPKHLITATGQRVTLRCSPRSGDLSVYWYQQSLDQGLQFLIQYYNGEERAKGNILERFSAQQFPDLHSELNLSSLELGDSALYFCASSVGNQNTEAFFGQGTRLTVV.

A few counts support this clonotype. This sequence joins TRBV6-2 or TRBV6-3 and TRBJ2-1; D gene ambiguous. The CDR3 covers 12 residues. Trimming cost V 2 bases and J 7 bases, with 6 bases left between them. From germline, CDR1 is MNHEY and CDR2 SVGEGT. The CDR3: CASSYPQNEQFF. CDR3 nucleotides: TGTGCCAGCAGTTACCCCCAAAATGAGCAGTTCTTC.

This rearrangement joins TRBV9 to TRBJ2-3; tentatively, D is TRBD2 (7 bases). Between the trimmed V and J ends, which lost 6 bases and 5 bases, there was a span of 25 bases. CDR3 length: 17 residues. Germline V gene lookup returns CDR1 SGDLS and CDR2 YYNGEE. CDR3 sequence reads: CASTRGGGPTPGDTQYF. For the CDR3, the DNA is TGTGCCAGCACGCGAGGGGGGGGGCCCACCCCCGGAGATACGCAGTATTTT.

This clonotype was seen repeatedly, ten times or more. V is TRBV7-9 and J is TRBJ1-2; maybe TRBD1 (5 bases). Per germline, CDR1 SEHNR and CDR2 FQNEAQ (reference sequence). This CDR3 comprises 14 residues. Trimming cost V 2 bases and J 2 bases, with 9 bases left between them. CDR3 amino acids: CASSLREGNYGYTF. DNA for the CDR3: TGTGCCAGCAGCTTAAGGGAGGGGAACTATGGCTACACCTTC.